These 27 T cell receptor beta chains originate from one sample sequenced in a study of T-cell memory formation after mild COVID-19 (dated by TCRdb to the early 2020s). Preparation of the library involved 5' RACE. The run used an Illumina NovaSeq 6000. TCRdb trimmed the raw reads at Q25, called clones with MiXCR and kept productive beta chains. CDR3 protein duplicates are merged, each entry listing the most common genes and DNA. The sample table holds fewer than 650,000 distinct CDR3 sequences, of which 17% were seen once. The top ten constitute about 8.1% of the sample. Material for sequencing was PBMCs or a T cell subset sorted from them (not recorded which). The receptors stem from an adult woman who had mild COVID-19 (a few samples of this study predate the infection). The sample titles of this study are shuffled in the database, so cell type and time point are left out; the donor was told from shared clones.

The rearrangement uses TRBV21-1 and TRBJ2-1; the D call in the table, TRBD1, was not verified against the DNA. TRBV21-1 corresponds to a pseudogene. The CDR3 spans 10 residues. The CDR3 protein is CARPKAARGF. In nucleotides, the CDR3 is TGTGCCAGACCTAAAGCCGCCCGGGGGTTC.

This clonotype was observed a handful of times. The J gene is TRBJ1-1, the V gene TRBV29-1, with D possibly matching TRBD1 (6 bases). CDR1 and CDR2 from the germline V gene are SQVTM and ANQGSEA. The CDR3 has 15 residues. V was shortened by 2 bases and J by 3 bases, with 16 bases between the two germline ends. CDR3 bases: TGCAGCGTTGAAACCCCTACAGGGTGGGACACTGAAGCTTTCTTT. Residues: CSVETPTGWDTEAFF.

V gene TRBV12-3 or TRBV12-4 combines with J gene TRBJ2-7; 7 nucleotides match TRBD1. With 7 bases clipped from V and 6 bases from J, the junction kept 9 bases outside the gene matches. The CDR3 length is 13 residues. The CDR3 nucleotides are TGTGCCAGCACCTTAAAAGACAGGGCCGAGCAGTACTTC. Protein product: CASTLKDRAEQYF.

The gene calls are TRBV5-5 and TRBJ1-3; D remains ambiguous. This CDR3 is 15 amino acids long. V dropped 0 bases and J dropped 0 bases, with 7 bases sitting between them. Germline V gene sequence: CDR1 SGHKS, CDR2 YYEKEE (reference sequence). This CDR3 reads CASSLVTSSGNTIYF. Written as DNA, the CDR3 is TGTGCCAGCAGCTTGGTTACCAGCTCTGGAAACACCATATATTTT.

The DNA for the CDR3 is TGTGCCAGCAGCCTGATAGCCCAAGAGACCCAGTACTTC. Its translation is CASSLIAQETQYF. The rearrangement joins TRBV7-2 to TRBJ2-5; no clear D gene. The CDR3 length is 13 residues. Germline assignment: CDR1 SGHTA and CDR2 FQGNSA. The V end lost 5 bases, the J end lost 1 base, and 8 bases lay between the germline ends. The complete variable domain, with remaining parts taken from reference TRBV7-2 and TRBJ2-5, reads GAGVSQSPSNKVTEKGKDVELRCDPISGHTALYWYRQSLGQGLEFLIYFQGNSAPDKSGLPSDRFSAERTGGSVSTLTIQRTQQEDSAVYLCASSLIAQETQYFGPGTRLLVL.

This chain links TRBV12-3 or TRBV12-4 with TRBJ1-4; TRBD1 matches 7 bases. The CDR3 is 14 amino acids. After removal of 5 bases from V and 8 bases from J, the junction contained 8 bases not matched to a gene. CDR3 coding DNA: TGTGCCAGCAGTCTTGACAGGGTGGGAGAAAAACTGTTTTTT. Its protein is CASSLDRVGEKLFF.

This chain connects TRBV21-1 to TRBJ2-3; TRBD1, the table's D call, lacks a check against the DNA. TRBV21-1 is given as a pseudogene. The CDR3 consists of 15 residues. CDR3 nucleotide sequence: TGTGCCAGCACCCGCCGGGACAGCGCTCCAGATACGCAGTATTTT. This translates into CASTRRDSAPDTQYF.

In this sample, this clonotype turned up a few times. The chain combines TRBV4-2 with TRBJ1-5; TRBD1 is a possible D gene (6 bases). Germline values: CDR1 LGHNA, CDR2 YNFKEQ. Trimming stripped 0 bases from V and 9 bases from J, with 12 bases between. CDR3 length: 14 residues. CDR3: CASSQDLGGAPQHF. CDR3 sequence (DNA): TGTGCCAGCAGCCAAGATCTTGGGGGGGCGCCCCAGCATTTT.

This clonotype was detected a few times. This sequence joins TRBV7-9 and TRBJ1-1; D possibly corresponds to TRBD1 (5 bases). Trimming pared 6 bases from V and 4 bases from J, leaving 21 bases between. The V gene's germline CDR1 is SEHNR and CDR2 FQNEAQ (reference sequence). This CDR3 has 16 residues. DNA of the CDR3: TGTGCCAGCAGTCCTGACCTGGGGCTAGTGGGCACTGAAGCTTTCTTT. Its protein product is CASSPDLGLVGTEAFF.

The V and J genes are TRBV4-1 and TRBJ1-2; no clear D gene. This CDR3 contains 16 residues. Trimming left V 5 bases short and J 10 bases short, with 26 bases between. Germline V gene sequence: CDR1 MGHRA, CDR2 YSYEKL. The CDR3 loop is CASSTQTRWDSVDYTF. CDR3 bases: TGCGCCAGCAGCACCCAGACCCGCTGGGATTCGGTAGACTACACCTTC.

This clonotype showed up just a few times. The CDR3 loop is CSVEAVRTQYF. The DNA for the CDR3 is TGCAGCGTTGAAGCCGTGCGTACGCAGTATTTT. The chain employs TRBV29-1 and TRBJ2-3; unclear D gene. The length of the CDR3 is 11 residues. Germline V CDR1 and CDR2: SQVTM, ANQGSEA. V was cut by 1 base and J by 8 bases, with 7 bases left in between.

The sample holds a few counts of this clonotype. V and J are TRBV20-1 and TRBJ1-5; the D gene is possibly TRBD1 (5 bases). With 4 bases removed from V and 6 bases from J, the gap between germline ends came to 16 bases. Germline CDR1 DFQATT, CDR2 SNEGSKA (reference sequence). The CDR3 contains 14 residues. The DNA for the CDR3 is TGCAGTGCTAAATCCGGGACGGTCCGTCAGCCCCAGCATTTT. Amino acid sequence: CSAKSGTVRQPQHF.

This chain uses TRBV6-2 or TRBV6-3 with TRBJ2-2; D perhaps matches TRBD2 (6 bases). Germline loops: CDR1 MNHEY, CDR2 SVGEGT. The CDR3 covers 17 residues. Trimming removed 5 bases at V and 4 bases at J, with 20 bases between. The CDR3 DNA follows: TGTGCCAGCAGTGACTACCGGGACCTCGGGGGCACCGGGGAGCTGTTTTTT. As protein: CASSDYRDLGGTGELFF.

The V call is TRBV9, the J call TRBJ2-7; D remains unclear. The CDR3 runs 16 residues. Between the trimmed V and J ends, which lost 0 bases and 4 bases, there was a span of 17 bases. The germline CDR1 and CDR2 sequences are SGDLS and YYNGEE. The CDR3 DNA follows: TGTGCCAGCAGCGTAGATAGTCGGTTCGCGAGGTACGAGCAGTACTTC. This translates into CASSVDSRFARYEQYF.

The rearrangement uses TRBV5-1 and TRBJ2-1; D remains unclear. There are 14 residues in the CDR3. V shed 2 bases and J shed 9 bases, with 15 bases lying between them. Germline V lookup: CDR1 SGHRS, CDR2 YFSETQ. CDR3 protein: CASSLAPKAGEQFF. The DNA for the CDR3 is TGCGCCAGCAGCTTAGCGCCGAAAGCCGGTGAGCAGTTCTTC.

In this sample, this clonotype turned up a few times. The chain is built from TRBV4-1 and TRBJ1-1; 8 bases align to TRBD1. Germline assignment: CDR1 MGHRA and CDR2 YSYEKL. After removal of 4 bases from V and 1 base from J, the junction contained 8 bases not matched to a gene. The CDR3 totals 16 residues. The CDR3 nucleotides read TGCGCCAGCAGCCTTCAGCCGGGACAGGAGAACACTGAAGCTTTCTTT. Amino acids: CASSLQPGQENTEAFF.

The rearrangement joins TRBV5-4 to TRBJ2-2; either TRBD1 or TRBD2 may supply D (5 bases each). V lost 3 bases, J lost 6 bases, and 18 bases lay in between. The CDR3 consists of 16 residues. Germline values: CDR1 SGHNT, CDR2 YYREEE (reference sequence). This CDR3 reads CASSSGQGTGSGELFF. CDR3 coding DNA: TGTGCCAGCAGCTCGGGGCAGGGAACTGGGTCCGGGGAGCTGTTTTTT.

In this sample, this clonotype turned up a few times. The chain is built from TRBV4-1 and TRBJ1-2; TRBD1 is a possible D gene (6 bases). The V gene's germline CDR1 is MGHRA and CDR2 YSYEKL. The CDR3 covers 16 residues. V was pared by 2 bases and J by 4 bases, with 17 bases between. DNA for the CDR3: TGCGCCAGCAGCCAATTTTGGACAGATCCTTTCTATGGCTACACCTTC. It yields the protein CASSQFWTDPFYGYTF.

The rearrangement joins TRBV5-1 to TRBJ2-1; 8 bases line up with TRBD2. The CDR3 has 15 residues. Trimming cost V 3 bases and J 2 bases; bases outside gene matches: 4. Germline V lookup: CDR1 SGHRS, CDR2 YFSETQ. CDR3 DNA: TGCGCCAGCAGCTGGACTAGCCAGACCTACAATGAGCAGTTCTTC. Encoded protein: CASSWTSQTYNEQFF.

This clonotype was counted between two and nine times. CDR3 nucleotides: TGTGCCAGCAGCCCCCCGACAGGGTCGTATGGCTACACCTTC. This gives the protein CASSPPTGSYGYTF. V gene TRBV27 combines with J gene TRBJ1-2; 7 nucleotides line up with TRBD1. This CDR3 contains 14 residues. Germline V CDR1 and CDR2: MNHEY, SMNVEV (reference sequence). V gave up 6 bases and J gave up 5 bases; unmatched junction bases: 9.

The table lists this clonotype with a few counts. This chain links TRBV4-2 with TRBJ2-3, with 7 positions matching TRBD2. The CDR3 sequence is 16 residues long. Trimming removed 2 bases from V and 3 bases from J; junction bases left unmatched: 8. CDR1 and CDR2 from the germline V gene are LGHNA and YNFKEQ. The CDR3 region is CASSQIGDYETDTQYF. CDR3 coding DNA: TGTGCCAGCAGCCAAATTGGGGACTACGAAACAGATACGCAGTATTTT.

This clonotype was seen only a few times. This chain connects TRBV5-1 to TRBJ2-6; the D gene is possibly TRBD1 (6 bases). Trimming cost V 7 bases and J 0 bases, with 14 bases left between them. This CDR3 contains 16 residues. CDR1 and CDR2 (germline): SGHRS, YFSETQ. The CDR3 protein is CASAGTPSSGANVLTF. Here the CDR3 DNA reads TGCGCCAGCGCCGGGACACCCAGCTCTGGGGCCAACGTCCTGACTTTC.

The rearrangement links TRBV9 to TRBJ1-2, with a tentative D call TRBD1 (5 bases). The V end was cut by 3 bases, the J end by 4 bases, with 13 bases between. Germline assignment: CDR1 SGDLS and CDR2 YYNGEE. This CDR3 is built from 14 residues. This CDR3 is CASSGGPLIYGYTF. The CDR3 DNA reads TGTGCCAGCAGCGGGGGACCGCTAATCTATGGCTACACCTTC. Full variable domain (remainder filled in from reference TRBV9 and TRBJ1-2): DSGVTQTPKHLITATGQRVTLRCSPRSGDLSVYWYQQSLDQGLQFLIQYYNGEERAKGNILERFSAQQFPDLHSELNLSSLELGDSALYFCASSGGPLIYGYTFGSGTRLTVV.

This clonotype was seen a few times. The rearrangement uses TRBV10-3 and TRBJ1-1; D unresolved. There are 13 residues in the CDR3. V was trimmed by 4 bases and J by 0 bases, leaving 6 bases between them. Germline CDR1 reads ENHRY; CDR2 reads SYGVKD. In DNA, the CDR3 is TGTGCCATCAGTGCGGGCATGAACACTGAAGCTTTCTTT. It translates to CAISAGMNTEAFF.

This clonotype was observed a few times. The chain couples TRBV5-1 to TRBJ2-1, with D perhaps TRBD1 or TRBD2 (6 bases each). Germline loops: CDR1 SGHRS, CDR2 YFSETQ. Trimming removed 2 bases from V and 3 bases from J, with 24 bases in between. The CDR3 extends over 19 amino acids. CDR3 protein: CASSFSGDLGSTIYNEQFF. The CDR3 DNA reads TGCGCCAGCAGCTTCTCAGGGGACCTCGGGAGCACAATCTACAATGAGCAGTTCTTC.

The chain couples TRBV20-1 to TRBJ2-1; 8 positions match TRBD2. The germline CDR1 and CDR2 sequences are DFQATT and SNEGSKA (reference sequence). This CDR3 contains 15 residues. Unmatched junction bases numbered 11, after V lost 3 bases and J lost 7 bases. CDR3 sequence (DNA): TGCAGTGCTAGCGGCGGAACTAGCGGCATGAATGAGCAGTTCTTC. It yields the protein CSASGGTSGMNEQFF.

The rearrangement uses TRBV10-3 and TRBJ1-1; 8 bases are a match to TRBD1. The CDR3 loop spans 16 amino acids. Germline-derived CDR1 and CDR2 are ENHRY and SYGVKD. V lost 3 bases, J lost 1 base, and 7 bases stayed unmatched. CDR3 amino acids: CAISDPRGLGNTEAFF. CDR3 nucleotides: TGTGCCATCAGTGATCCCAGGGGGCTCGGGAACACTGAAGCTTTCTTT.